Below, 11 T cell receptor beta chains from the same sample are listed, as sequenced in a study of technical replicates of blood from a few donors. TCRdb keeps only in-frame clones here, not all; method: immunoSEQ multiplex PCR. The repertoire has fewer than 80,000 clones, about 86% of them found once; the top ten carry about 5.1%. The sequencing input was PBMCs. Receptors were obtained from a human donor in good health. Some clones in this sample may be carry-over from other donors' samples.

This clone was found a few times. V gene TRBV5-6 combines with J gene TRBJ1-3, with D maybe TRBD1 (5 bases). With 1 base removed from V and 0 bases from J, the gap between germline ends came to 11 bases. This CDR3 is built from 16 residues. Germline lookup yields CDR1 SGHDT and CDR2 YYEEEE. CDR3 loop: CASSLFDSPSGNTIYF. CDR3 coding DNA: TGTGCCAGCAGCTTGTTTGACAGTCCCTCTGGAAACACCATATATTTT.

The rearrangement uses TRBV9 and TRBJ1-6, with D possibly being TRBD1 (5 bases). Trimming pared 7 bases from V and 5 bases from J, leaving 13 bases between. CDR1 and CDR2 (germline): SGDLS, YYNGEE. The CDR3 has 14 residues. The CDR3 is CASAGGLDNSPLHF. In nucleotides, the CDR3 is TGTGCCAGCGCTGGGGGGTTGGATAATTCACCCCTCCACTTT.

This clone has more than one count but fewer than ten. V gene TRBV7-9 combines with J gene TRBJ2-7, with no clear D. Germline-derived CDR1 and CDR2 are SEHNR and FQNEAQ (reference sequence). This CDR3 spans 11 amino acids. Trimming stripped 4 bases from V and 3 bases from J, with 4 bases between. CDR3 residues: CASSSFYEQYF. CDR3 in DNA: TGTGCCAGCAGCTCTTTCTACGAGCAGTACTTC. The full variable domain, its missing parts supplied by reference TRBV7-9 and TRBJ2-7, is DTGVSQNPRHKITKRGQNVTFRCDPISEHNRLYWYRQTLGQGPEFLTYFQNEAQLEKSRLLSDRFSAERPKGSFSTLEIQRTEQGDSAMYLCASSSFYEQYFGPGTRLTVT.

The chain's CDR3 is CASSFQGSSNTEAFF. The CDR3 DNA follows: TGCGCCAGCAGCTTTCAGGGGAGTTCGAACACTGAAGCTTTCTTT. The chain links TRBV5-1 to TRBJ1-1, with a possible D match to TRBD1 (6 bases). This CDR3 has 15 residues. V was shortened by 2 bases and J by 1 base, with 12 bases between the two germline ends. Germline values: CDR1 SGHRS, CDR2 YFSETQ.

J is TRBJ1-2 and V is TRBV11-3; the D is unclear. With 1 base removed from V and 3 bases from J, the gap between germline ends came to 3 bases. CDR1 is SGHNT and CDR2 is YENEEA in the germline V gene. The CDR3 extends over 12 amino acids. This chain's CDR3 is CASSLGDYGYTF. CDR3 nucleotides: TGTGCCAGCAGCTTAGGCGACTATGGCTACACCTTC.

V and J are TRBV11-2 and TRBJ2-4, with TRBD1 matching 9 bases. Germline V gives CDR1 SGHAT, CDR2 FQNNGV. V lost 0 bases to trimming and J lost 7 bases; unmatched junction nucleotides: 4. This CDR3 is 15 amino acids long. The CDR3 sequence: CASSLDPDRGNIQYF. The CDR3 DNA follows: TGTGCCAGCAGCTTAGACCCCGACAGGGGGAACATTCAGTACTTC.

The rearrangement uses TRBV7-6 and TRBJ2-1, with 13 bases matching TRBD2. The germline V gene encodes CDR1 SGHVS and CDR2 FNYEAQ. The J segment lost 9 bases and the V segment lost 3 bases, leaving 5 bases of the junction unmatched. The CDR3 has 15 residues. The DNA of the CDR3 is TGTGCCAGCAGCTTTACTAGCGGGGGGGCGGGTGAGCAGTTCTTC. It translates to CASSFTSGGAGEQFF.

This clone was seen repeatedly, ten times or more. The CDR3 protein is CASSFTGGYNEQFF. CDR3 nucleotide sequence: TGCGCCAGCAGCTTCACGGGGGGCTACAATGAGCAGTTCTTC. This sequence joins TRBV5-1 and TRBJ2-1; 7 nucleotides agree with TRBD2. The length of the CDR3 is 14 residues. The junction had 2 bases not matched to a gene; V was cut back by 2 bases and J by 3 bases. Germline CDR1 SGHRS, CDR2 YFSETQ.

The chain combines TRBV7-7 with TRBJ2-5; maybe TRBD1 (5 bases). The germline V and J ends were trimmed by 1 base and 2 bases, with 11 bases remaining between them. Germline CDR1 is SSHAT and CDR2 is FNYEAQ (reference sequence). This CDR3 is 15 amino acids long. The CDR3 sequence is CASSLVGAGQETQYF. DNA for the CDR3: TGTGCCAGCAGCTTAGTAGGGGCAGGACAAGAGACCCAGTACTTC.

The rearrangement joins TRBV19 to TRBJ1-1, with D possibly TRBD1 on 6 matching bases. From germline, CDR1 is LNHDA and CDR2 SQIVND (reference sequence). This CDR3 comprises 11 residues. V lost 3 bases and J lost 8, with 7 bases in between. The CDR3: CASSMGTEAFF. The CDR3 DNA follows: TGTGCCAGTAGTATGGGGACAGAAGCTTTCTTT.

This chain joins TRBV9 and TRBJ2-2, with 12 bases aligning to TRBD2. J gave up 5 bases and V 4 bases, and 12 bases lay outside the gene matches. The length of the CDR3 is 18 residues. From germline, CDR1 is SGDLS and CDR2 YYNGEE. CDR3 in DNA: TGTGCCAGCAGCCCATACCCTGCTAGCGGGAGGGGAACCGGGGAGCTGTTTTTT. Its protein is CASSPYPASGRGTGELFF.